This T cell receptor (beta chain) was recorded in a study of blood T cell repertoires in COVID-19. Overall study context: Both acute and convalescent COVID-19 samples were obtained from the United States, Italy and Spain. Sources were T cells, B-cell-depleted T cells, or PBMCs; the material itself was cDNA or gDNA.

The authors' processing: Researchers report that nucleated cell counts were estimated from reference gene primer amplification. Only in-frame clones appear in the TCRdb table, and some are missing; sequencing was by immunoSEQ multiplex PCR. D and trimming were read from the DNA, whereas the V and J calls and clone size are those reported in that table. The sample lists roughly 250,000 clones, 70% to 85% seen once, with about 5.3% in the top ten. Germline assignment: CDR1 MDHEN and CDR2 SYDVKM. The CDR3 is made up of 12 amino acids. V was trimmed by 6 bases and J by 3 bases, leaving 8 bases between them.

The sequence came from a woman aged 80 or over with active or convalescent COVID-19. The sample was peripheral blood. The gene calls are TRBV28 and TRBJ1-1; a possible D gene is TRBD1 (5 bases). CDR3 sequence reads: CASRPGYTEAFF. As DNA, the CDR3 is TGTGCCAGCAGACCAGGGTACACTGAAGCTTTCTTT.